This T cell receptor (beta chain) was profiled in a study of blood T cell repertoires in COVID-19. The overall study: From the United States, Italy and Spain came samples of acute and convalescent COVID-19.

This CDR3 comprises 12 residues. V dropped 8 bases and J dropped 5 bases, with 10 bases sitting between them. CDR1 and CDR2 (germline): ENHRY, SYGVKD. TCRdb's copy holds only in-frame clones and misses some; the assay was immunoSEQ multiplex PCR. Of a few hundred thousand clones in the sample, less than 90% were seen once. The receptor was derived from a man between 25 and 39 years old with active or convalescent COVID-19. Sequenced input: peripheral blood. The chain carries TRBV10-3 and TRBJ2-1; D ambiguous. The CDR3 sequence is CAISKQHNEQFF. CDR3 nucleotides: TGTGCCATCTCCAAACAGCACAATGAGCAGTTCTTC.